The 12 T cell receptor beta chains reported below all come from one sample, sequenced in a study of T cell responses to AZD1222 COVID-19 vaccine. Assay used: immunoSEQ multiplex PCR; TCRdb lists only in-frame clones, some missing. This sample carries 150,000 or so clones, around 90% of them seen once, and the ten largest clones take 5.2%. The sample in question was peripheral blood, obtained on day 0 of AZD1222 vaccination. These TCRs come from an adult in good health.

The chain is built from TRBV28 and TRBJ1-1, with D hard to call. The CDR3 totals 13 residues. Looked up from germline, CDR1 is MDHEN and CDR2 is SYDVKM. Between the trimmed V and J ends, which lost 5 bases and 1 base, there was a span of 8 bases. The CDR3: CASSLRTNTEAFF. The CDR3 nucleotides read TGTGCCAGCAGTCTCCGAACGAACACTGAAGCTTTCTTT. Filled out from reference TRBV28 and TRBJ1-1, the complete variable domain reads DVKVTQSSRYLVKRTGEKVFLECVQDMDHENMFWYRQDPGLGLRLIYFSYDVKMKEKGDIPEGYSVSREKKERFSLILESASTNQTSMYLCASSLRTNTEAFFGQGTRLTVV.

With respect to this clone: The sample contains more than one DNA sequence encoding this CDR3. The chain links TRBV6-1 to TRBJ1-2; 10 nucleotides match TRBD1. Germline values: CDR1 MNHNS, CDR2 SASEGT. V was pared by 3 bases and J by 7 bases, with 2 bases of the junction left unmatched. The CDR3 is 13 residues long. The CDR3 region has the DNA TGTGCCAGCAGTGACCGGGACAGGGGTGGCTACACCTTC. Protein: CASSDRDRGGYTF.

This clone turned up a few times. This rearrangement joins TRBV20-1 to TRBJ2-7; D is perhaps TRBD1 or TRBD2 (5 bases each). V was trimmed by 8 bases and J by 11 bases, leaving 10 bases between them. The germline gives CDR1 DFQATT, CDR2 SNEGSKA (reference sequence). CDR3 length equals 8 residues. CDR3 region: CSPMGEYF. The CDR3 DNA reads TGCAGTCCTATGGGGGAGTACTTC.

The chain recombines TRBV6-2 or TRBV6-3 with TRBJ2-7; 7 nucleotides match TRBD1. CDR1 and CDR2 (germline): MNHEY, SVGEGT. The CDR3 loop spans 14 amino acids. Trimming at V came to 6 bases and at J to 3 bases, leaving 8 bases not matched to a gene. This CDR3 reads CASSSKDRVYEQYF. The CDR3 nucleotides are TGTGCCAGCAGCTCTAAAGACAGGGTCTACGAGCAGTACTTC.

The chain carries TRBV3-1 (or the pseudogene TRBV3-2) and TRBJ2-1, with 14 bases aligning to TRBD2. V lost 4 bases to trimming and J lost 4 bases; unmatched junction nucleotides: 6. The CDR3 has 17 residues. CDR1 and CDR2 (germline): LGHDT, YNNKEL (reference sequence). The CDR3 loop is CASSRPGLAGDYNEQFF. As DNA, the CDR3 is TGTGCCAGCAGCCGCCCGGGACTAGCGGGGGATTACAATGAGCAGTTCTTC.

In nucleotides, the CDR3 is TGTGCCAGCAGTTACCTGAGTGGGGGCACAGATACGCAGTATTTT. Its protein product is CASSYLSGGTDTQYF. The chain couples TRBV6-2 or TRBV6-3 to TRBJ2-3, with no clear D. The CDR3 loop spans 15 amino acids. Germline V gives CDR1 MNHEY, CDR2 SVGEGT. V lost 2 bases, J lost 1 base, and 10 bases lay in between.

The chain employs TRBV11-2 and TRBJ2-2; no firm D call. V lost 1 base, J lost 0 bases, and 15 bases lay in between. This CDR3 is 18 amino acids long. Germline V lookup: CDR1 SGHAT, CDR2 FQNNGV. CDR3 sequence: CASSLVWGSHANTGELFF. The CDR3 nucleotides are TGTGCCAGCAGCTTAGTTTGGGGTTCGCACGCGAACACCGGGGAGCTGTTTTTT. The full variable domain, in which reference TRBV11-2 and TRBJ2-2 provide the parts outside the CDR3, is EAGVAQSPRYKIIEKRQSVAFWCNPISGHATLYWYQQILGQGPKLLIQFQNNGVVDDSQLPKDRFSAERLKGVDSTLKIQPAKLEDSAVYLCASSLVWGSHANTGELFFGEGSRLTVL.

J is TRBJ2-7 and V is TRBV18; a possible D gene is TRBD1 (5 bases). The CDR3 has 14 residues. The germline gives CDR1 KGHSH, CDR2 LQKENI. Deletions cut 2 bases from V and 3 bases from J, with 11 bases between. The CDR3 here is CASSPDDSYYEQYF. The CDR3 DNA reads TGTGCCAGCTCACCAGATGACAGCTACTACGAGCAGTACTTC.

This chain connects TRBV4-3 to TRBJ1-5; D unclear. In germline, CDR1 is LGHNA, CDR2 YSLEER. V was cut by 2 bases and J by 1 base, with 12 bases left in between. CDR3 size: 16 residues. CDR3 protein: CASSQNRGLSNQPQHF. The CDR3 DNA is TGCGCCAGCAGCCAAAACCGAGGACTAAGCAATCAGCCCCAGCATTTT.

This clone was seen once. V gene TRBV11-2 combines with J gene TRBJ2-3; 10 bases fit TRBD1. The CDR3 length is 16 residues. Germline lookup yields CDR1 SGHAT and CDR2 FQNNGV. Trimming at V came to 2 bases and at J to 3 bases, leaving 5 bases not matched to a gene. CDR3 amino acids: CASSLRGTGATDTQYF. CDR3 coding DNA: TGTGCCAGCAGCTTAAGAGGGACAGGGGCGACAGATACGCAGTATTTT. Filled out from reference TRBV11-2 and TRBJ2-3, the complete variable domain reads EAGVAQSPRYKIIEKRQSVAFWCNPISGHATLYWYQQILGQGPKLLIQFQNNGVVDDSQLPKDRFSAERLKGVDSTLKIQPAKLEDSAVYLCASSLRGTGATDTQYFGPGTRLTVL.

The J gene is TRBJ1-2, the V gene TRBV6-6; 9 bases map to TRBD1. V shed 6 bases and J 4 bases; nucleotides not matched to a gene: 9. CDR3 length: 15 amino acids. From germline, CDR1 is MNHNY and CDR2 SVGAGI (reference sequence). The CDR3 sequence: CASRGGQGIVYGYTF. In DNA form, the CDR3 reads TGTGCCAGCAGGGGCGGACAGGGGATTGTCTATGGCTACACCTTC.

The chain couples TRBV15 to TRBJ2-7, with D possibly being TRBD1 (6 bases). The V end was cut by 2 bases, the J end by 0 bases, with 11 bases between. The CDR3 loop spans 15 amino acids. Germline CDR1 LNHNV, CDR2 YYDKDF (reference sequence). In nucleotides, the CDR3 is TGTGCCACCAGCAGAAGCAGGGGACCCTCCTACGAGCAGTACTTC. Residues: CATSRSRGPSYEQYF.